The rows below give T cell receptor beta chains drawn from one sample of a study of cytomegalovirus exposure and HLA in healthy donors. Measured with immunoSEQ multiplex PCR; TCRdb has only the in-frame clones, and not every one. Of 210,000 or so clones in the sample, around three quarters were seen once. Material for sequencing was PBMCs. The receptors originated from a man in his forties in good health and CMV-seronegative. CDR3s include the opening cysteine and the closing phenylalanine or tryptophan.

V gene,J gene,CDR3 protein
TRBV28,TRBJ2-5,CASSPGKTSGSEETQYF
TRBV7-2,TRBJ1-5,CASSSQRGTNQPQHF
TRBV5-1,TRBJ2-3,CASSLGTTTDTQYF
TRBV6-1,TRBJ2-1,CASRDRDSLYNEQFF
TRBV25-1,TRBJ2-7,CASSEGQVNSYEQYF
TRBV4-1,TRBJ2-7,CASSRTEGLPFSYEQYF
TRBV15,TRBJ2-5,CATSSGTSPQETQYF
TRBV28,TRBJ2-5,CASSLDRDRVLYQETQYF
TRBV28,TRBJ1-2,CASSLAGTGYGYTF
TRBV7-8,TRBJ1-1,CASSSHQTLNTEAFF
TRBV30,TRBJ1-3,CAWSIDTIYF
TRBV27,TRBJ2-1,CASRPPGLLSYNEQFF
TRBV27,TRBJ2-7,CASSPYTTGVEQYF
TRBV5-6,TRBJ2-7,CASRGTGTGEYEQYF